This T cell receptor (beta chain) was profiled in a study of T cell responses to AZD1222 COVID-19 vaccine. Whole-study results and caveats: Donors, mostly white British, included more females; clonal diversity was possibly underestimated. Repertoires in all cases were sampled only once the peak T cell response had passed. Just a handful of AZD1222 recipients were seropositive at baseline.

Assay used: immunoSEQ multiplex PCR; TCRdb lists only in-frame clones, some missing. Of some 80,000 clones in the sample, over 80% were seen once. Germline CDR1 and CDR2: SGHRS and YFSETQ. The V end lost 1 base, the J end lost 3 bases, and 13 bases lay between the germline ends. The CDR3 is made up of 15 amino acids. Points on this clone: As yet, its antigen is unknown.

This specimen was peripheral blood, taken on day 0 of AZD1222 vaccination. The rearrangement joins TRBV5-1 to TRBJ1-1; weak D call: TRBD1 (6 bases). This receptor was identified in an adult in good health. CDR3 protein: CASSLYRAGDTEAFF. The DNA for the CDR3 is TGCGCCAGCAGCTTGTACCGGGCAGGGGACACTGAAGCTTTCTTT.